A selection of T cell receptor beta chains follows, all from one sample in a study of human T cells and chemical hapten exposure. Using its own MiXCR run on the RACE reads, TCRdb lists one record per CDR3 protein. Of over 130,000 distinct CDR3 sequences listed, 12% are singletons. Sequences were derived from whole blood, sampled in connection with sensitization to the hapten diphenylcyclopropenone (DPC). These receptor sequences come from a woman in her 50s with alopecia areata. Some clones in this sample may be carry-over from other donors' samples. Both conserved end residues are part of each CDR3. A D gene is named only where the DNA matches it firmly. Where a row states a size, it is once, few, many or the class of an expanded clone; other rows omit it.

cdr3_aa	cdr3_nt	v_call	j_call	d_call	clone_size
CSVPMPGVGNEQFF	TGCAGCGTTCCTATGCCGGGAGTCGGCAATGAGCAGTTCTTC	TRBV29-1	TRBJ2-1	-	-
CSAPSTSGRADEQFF	TGCAGTGCTCCCTCGACTAGCGGGAGGGCCGATGAGCAGTTCTTC	TRBV20-1	TRBJ2-1	TRBD2	-
CASSFQGAAYNEQFF	TGCGCCAGCAGCTTCCAGGGGGCCGCGTACAATGAGCAGTTCTTC	TRBV5-1	TRBJ2-1	TRBD1	many
CASSRTSGSGDNEQFF	TGTGCCAGCAGCCGGACTAGCGGGAGCGGGGACAATGAGCAGTTCTTC	TRBV7-6	TRBJ2-1	TRBD2	many
CASRLRGGWYETQYF	TGTGCCAGCAGGCTTCGAGGGGGGTGGTATGAGACCCAGTACTTC	TRBV28	TRBJ2-5	-	few
CASSPRGFSYEQYF	TGTGCCAGCAGTCCCAGGGGTTTTTCCTACGAGCAGTACTTC	TRBV27	TRBJ2-7	-	few
CASSQTGKARNEQFF	TGTGCCAGCAGTCAGACAGGGAAGGCTCGCAATGAGCAGTTCTTC	TRBV6-6	TRBJ2-1	TRBD1	-
CASSRTGTGNYQETQYF	TGTGCCAGTAGTCGGACCGGGACAGGGAATTACCAAGAGACCCAGTACTTC	TRBV19	TRBJ2-5	TRBD1	few
CASSQHGLAETQYF	TGTGCCAGCAGCCAGCATGGACTAGCGGAGACCCAGTACTTC	TRBV14	TRBJ2-5	TRBD2	-
CSAPLELIGEQFF	TGCAGTGCTCCTCTAGAATTGATAGGTGAGCAGTTCTTC	TRBV20-1	TRBJ2-1	-	-
CASSLVPSGSQTQYF	TGCGCCAGCAGCTTGGTTCCTAGCGGGAGTCAGACCCAGTACTTC	TRBV5-1	TRBJ2-5	TRBD2	few
CASSVGPGTGSYEQYF	TGTGCCAGCAGCGTAGGACCCGGGACAGGGTCGTACGAGCAGTACTTC	TRBV9	TRBJ2-7	TRBD1	few
CASSLAGGLAANEQFF	TGTGCCAGCAGCCTCGCGGGGGGACTAGCGGCCAATGAGCAGTTCTTC	TRBV7-9	TRBJ2-1	TRBD2	few
CAWNSNRGFTEAFF	TGTGCCTGGAATTCGAACAGGGGTTTTACTGAAGCTTTCTTT	TRBV30	TRBJ1-1	TRBD1	many
CASSLGALSGNTIYF	TGTGCCAGCAGTTTAGGGGCCCTTTCTGGAAACACCATATATTTT	TRBV12-3/TRBV12-4	TRBJ1-3	-	-
CSASYRLEGTDTQYF	TGCAGTGCTAGTTACAGACTGGAGGGCACAGATACGCAGTATTTT	TRBV20-1	TRBJ2-3	-	-
CASSLAGELGEQYF	TGTGCCAGCAGCTTAGCGGGCGAACTGGGAGAGCAGTACTTC	TRBV7-6	TRBJ2-7	-	-
CASMFGGLRLGYTF	TGTGCCAGCATGTTTGGGGGTTTGAGATTGGGCTACACCTTC	TRBV6-6	TRBJ1-2	-	-
CASSQDKAMKATQYF	TGTGCCAGCAGCCAAGATAAAGCGATGAAGGCGACCCAGTACTTC	TRBV14	TRBJ2-5	-	few
CASKTALRAPQHF	TGTGCCAGCAAAACCGCTCTCCGGGCGCCCCAGCATTTT	TRBV6-2/TRBV6-3	TRBJ1-5	-	many
CSGDRDTQYF	TGCAGCGGGGATCGGGATACGCAGTATTTT	TRBV29-1	TRBJ2-3	-	-
CASSRLVGTDTQYF	TGTGCCAGCAGCCGCCTCGTGGGCACAGATACGCAGTATTTT	TRBV14	TRBJ2-3	-	many
CASNADAGGNQPQHF	TGTGCCAGCAACGCGGACGCCGGAGGCAATCAGCCCCAGCATTTT	TRBV19	TRBJ1-5	-	-
CAGGKGTYEQYF	TGTGCGGGGGGGAAGGGAACCTACGAGCAGTACTTC	TRBV6-1	TRBJ2-7	TRBD2	many
CATSRVDLDTDTQYF	TGTGCCACCAGTAGGGTCGATCTGGACACAGATACGCAGTATTTT	TRBV19	TRBJ2-3	-	many
CASSQRGGSPGNEQFF	TGTGCCAGCAGCCAAAGGGGCGGGAGTCCGGGAAATGAGCAGTTCTTC	TRBV14	TRBJ2-1	TRBD2	few
CASERGGYEQYF	TGTGCCAGCGAACGAGGGGGGTATGAGCAGTACTTC	TRBV2	TRBJ2-7	-	-
CASSTTGTKNIQYF	TGTGCCAGCAGCACGACCGGCACCAAAAACATTCAGTACTTC	TRBV27	TRBJ2-4	-	few
CASSPSSPGVDTQYF	TGTGCCAGCAGCCCCTCCTCTCCGGGAGTAGATACGCAGTATTTT	TRBV7-2	TRBJ2-3	-	-
CASSLKSVGYTF	TGTGCCAGCAGCTTAAAATCTGTGGGCTACACCTTC	TRBV7-9	TRBJ1-2	-	-
CASANYQETQYF	TGTGCCAGCGCGAACTACCAAGAGACCCAGTACTTC	TRBV27	TRBJ2-5	-	many
CASSFRQGHNEQFF	TGTGCCAGCAGTTTCCGACAGGGGCACAATGAGCAGTTCTTC	TRBV12-3/TRBV12-4	TRBJ2-1	TRBD1	many
CASAAGINQPQHF	TGTGCCAGCGCCGCAGGGATCAATCAGCCCCAGCATTTT	TRBV3-1	TRBJ1-5	-	many
CASRRLTSADTQYF	TGTGCCAGCAGGCGACTTACGAGCGCAGATACGCAGTATTTT	TRBV12-3/TRBV12-4	TRBJ2-3	-	many
CASGAAGETQYF	TGTGCCAGCGGTGCAGCGGGGGAGACCCAGTACTTC	TRBV2	TRBJ2-5	TRBD2	few
CASSPSTAAEAFF	TGTGCCAGCTCACCGTCGACAGCAGCTGAAGCTTTCTTT	TRBV18	TRBJ1-1	-	few
CSVEAEPGQAHPYEQYF	TGCAGCGTTGAAGCGGAACCGGGACAGGCCCACCCCTACGAGCAGTACTTC	TRBV29-1	TRBJ2-7	TRBD1	many
CASSSHNSNEQFF	TGTGCCAGCAGTTCTCATAACTCGAATGAGCAGTTCTTC	TRBV12-3/TRBV12-4	TRBJ2-1	-	many
CASSHGQGSSNEKLFF	TGTGCCAGCAGCCATGGACAGGGGTCTTCTAATGAAAAACTGTTTTTT	TRBV21-1	TRBJ1-4	-	few
CASRPPQGTQYF	TGTGCCAGCAGGCCTCCCCAGGGTACGCAGTATTTT	TRBV27	TRBJ2-3	-	-
CASSPGRRLAGGPLNEQFF	TGTGCCAGCAGCCCAGGACGGAGACTAGCGGGAGGGCCGCTAAATGAGCAGTTCTTC	TRBV5-8	TRBJ2-1	TRBD2	-
CASKWRDTGELFF	TGTGCCAGCAAATGGAGGGACACCGGGGAGCTGTTTTTT	TRBV13	TRBJ2-2	-	-
CASSLGAGLSDTQYF	TGTGCCAGCAGCTTAGGGGCAGGGTTATCAGATACGCAGTATTTT	TRBV7-3	TRBJ2-3	-	few
CASSVKGDEQFF	TGTGCCAGCAGTGTCAAGGGGGATGAGCAGTTCTTC	TRBV2	TRBJ2-1	-	few
CSVPGSAKNIQYF	TGCAGTGTCCCGGGGTCAGCCAAAAACATTCAGTACTTC	TRBV20-1	TRBJ2-4	-	-
CSARREAGVGEQFF	TGCAGTGCTAGAAGGGAAGCGGGAGTAGGAGAGCAGTTCTTC	TRBV20-1	TRBJ2-1	TRBD2	few
CASSKNHQGGGNTIYF	TGTGCCAGCAGCAAGAATCATCAGGGAGGTGGAAACACCATATATTTT	TRBV9	TRBJ1-3	-	-
CASSQARTGHYF	TGCGCCAGCAGCCAAGCGCGGACAGGGCACTACTTC	TRBV4-3	TRBJ2-7	TRBD1	many
CSAGRVAGVEQYF	TGCAGTGCTGGACGGGTAGCGGGAGTCGAGCAGTACTTC	TRBV20-1	TRBJ2-7	TRBD2	many
CASSLAEGAETQYF	TGCGCCAGCAGCTTGGCCGAGGGGGCGGAGACCCAGTACTTC	TRBV5-1	TRBJ2-5	TRBD1	-
CASSSSGRGTGELFF	TGTGCCAGCAGTTCCAGCGGGAGAGGGACCGGGGAGCTGTTTTTT	TRBV5-4	TRBJ2-2	TRBD2	many
CASKGTGSNEQFF	TGTGCCAGCAAGGGGACAGGGAGCAATGAGCAGTTCTTC	TRBV11-3	TRBJ2-1	TRBD1	many